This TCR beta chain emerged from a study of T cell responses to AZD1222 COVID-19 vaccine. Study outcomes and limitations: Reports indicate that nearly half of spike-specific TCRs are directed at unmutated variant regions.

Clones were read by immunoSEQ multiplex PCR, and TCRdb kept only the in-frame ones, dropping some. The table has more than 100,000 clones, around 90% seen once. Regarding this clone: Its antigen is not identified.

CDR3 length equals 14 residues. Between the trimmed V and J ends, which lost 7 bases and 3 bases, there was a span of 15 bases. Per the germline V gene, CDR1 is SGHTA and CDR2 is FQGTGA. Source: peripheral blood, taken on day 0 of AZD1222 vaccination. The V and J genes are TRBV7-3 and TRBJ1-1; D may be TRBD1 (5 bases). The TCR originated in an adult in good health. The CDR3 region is CASTNQGGDTEAFF. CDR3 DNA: TGTGCCAGCACCAACCAGGGCGGGGACACTGAAGCTTTCTTT.